The entry that follows covers one TCR beta chain sequence. These data belong to a study of T cell responses to AZD1222 COVID-19 vaccine. Study information: Recipients boosted at about 4 weeks or about 12 weeks are pooled.

Trimming at V came to 3 bases and at J to 7 bases, leaving 9 bases not matched to a gene. CDR1 and CDR2 (germline): SGDLS, YYNGEE. CDR3 length: 15 amino acids. The protocol was immunoSEQ multiplex PCR, while the TCRdb copy is restricted to in-frame clones and leaves out a portion. The data show about 140,000 clones, about 92% seen once. This receptor was taken from an adult in good health. Sample: peripheral blood, taken on day 0 of AZD1222 vaccination. The chain uses TRBV9 and TRBJ2-1; 8 positions agree with TRBD1. CDR3 bases: TGTGCCAGCAGCGCGGTAGCGGACAGGGCGAATGAGCAGTTCTTC. Translation gives CASSAVADRANEQFF.